Given below is one TCR beta chain in context. The entry originates in a study of cytomegalovirus exposure and HLA in healthy donors. Germline CDR1 is SNHLY and CDR2 is FYNNEI. V was trimmed by 3 bases and J by 2 bases, leaving 16 bases between them. The CDR3 is made up of 17 amino acids. Primers for the PCR totalled 60 Vbeta and 13 Jbeta. Generated by immunoSEQ multiplex PCR, the TCRdb table keeps only in-frame clones and is missing some. This sample's table has 150,000 to 200,000 clones. The receptor's source is a woman aged 18-29 years in good health and CMV-seropositive. The sequenced material came from PBMCs. The genes are TRBV2 and TRBJ2-2, with D possibly being TRBD2 (6 bases). For the CDR3, the DNA is TGTGCCAGCAGTGATCTGGGAGGACAATACAACACCGGGGAGCTGTTTTTT. Protein sequence: CASSDLGGQYNTGELFF.